What follows describes a single TCR beta chain. V was trimmed by 4 bases and J by 7 bases, leaving 17 bases between them. CDR3 length: 16 amino acids. Looked up from germline, CDR1 is SGHAT and CDR2 is FQNNGV. Sequenced by immunoSEQ multiplex PCR; TCRdb stores in-frame clones only, minus some. In the table there are under 140,000 clones, around 82% of which are singletons. The data stem from a study of T cell responses to AZD1222 COVID-19 vaccine. The rearrangement links TRBV11-2 to TRBJ1-6, with D uncertain. The clonotype comes from an adult in good health. Sample: peripheral blood, taken on day 0 of AZD1222 vaccination. CDR3 amino acids: CASSSTQWTGNSPLHF. The CDR3 DNA follows: TGTGCCAGCAGCTCAACCCAGTGGACGGGGAATTCACCCCTCCACTTT.